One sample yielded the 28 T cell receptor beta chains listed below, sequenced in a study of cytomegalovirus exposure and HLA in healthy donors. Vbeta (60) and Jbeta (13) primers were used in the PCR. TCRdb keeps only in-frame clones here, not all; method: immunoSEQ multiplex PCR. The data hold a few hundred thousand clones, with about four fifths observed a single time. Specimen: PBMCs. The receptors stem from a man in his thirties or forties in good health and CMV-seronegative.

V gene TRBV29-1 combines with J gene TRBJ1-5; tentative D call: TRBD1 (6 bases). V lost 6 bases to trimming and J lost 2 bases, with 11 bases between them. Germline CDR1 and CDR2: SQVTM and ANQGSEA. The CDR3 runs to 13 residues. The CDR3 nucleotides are TGCAGCGTAGCAGGGGTGGGCAATCAGCCCCAGCATTTT. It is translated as CSVAGVGNQPQHF.

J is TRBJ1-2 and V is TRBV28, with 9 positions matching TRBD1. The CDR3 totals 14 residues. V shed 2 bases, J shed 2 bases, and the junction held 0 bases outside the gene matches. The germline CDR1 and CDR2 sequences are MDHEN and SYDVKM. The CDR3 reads CASSLGQGNYGYTF. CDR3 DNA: TGTGCCAGCAGTTTAGGACAGGGGAACTATGGCTACACCTTC.

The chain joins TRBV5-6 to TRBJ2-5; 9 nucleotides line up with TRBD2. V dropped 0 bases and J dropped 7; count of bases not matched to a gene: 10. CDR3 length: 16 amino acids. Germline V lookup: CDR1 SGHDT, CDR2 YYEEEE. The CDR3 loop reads CASSLAGGGASGTQYF. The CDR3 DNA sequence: TGTGCCAGCAGCTTGGCCGGCGGGGGGGCCTCTGGGACCCAGTACTTC.

In DNA, the CDR3 is TGTGCCAGCAGCCCTAGCGGGTTCCTCAATGAGCAGTTCTTC. Encoded protein: CASSPSGFLNEQFF. This chain uses TRBV7-3 with TRBJ2-1; TRBD2 agrees at 8 bases. The CDR3 spans 14 residues. V dropped 5 bases and J dropped 6; count of bases not matched to a gene: 6. Germline V CDR1 and CDR2: SGHTA, FQGTGA.

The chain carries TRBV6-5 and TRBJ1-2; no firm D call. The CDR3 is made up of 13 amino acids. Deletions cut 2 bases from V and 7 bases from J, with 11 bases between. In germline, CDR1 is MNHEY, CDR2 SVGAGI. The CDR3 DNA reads TGTGCCAGCAGTTACGAGGGAATTAGTGGCTACACCTTC. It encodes CASSYEGISGYTF.

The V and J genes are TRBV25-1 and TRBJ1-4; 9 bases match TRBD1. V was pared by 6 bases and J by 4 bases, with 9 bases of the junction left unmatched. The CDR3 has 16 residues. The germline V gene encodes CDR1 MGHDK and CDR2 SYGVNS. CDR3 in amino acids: CASRPDRGIYNEKLFF. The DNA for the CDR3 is TGTGCCAGCAGACCGGACAGGGGCATATATAATGAAAAACTGTTTTTT.

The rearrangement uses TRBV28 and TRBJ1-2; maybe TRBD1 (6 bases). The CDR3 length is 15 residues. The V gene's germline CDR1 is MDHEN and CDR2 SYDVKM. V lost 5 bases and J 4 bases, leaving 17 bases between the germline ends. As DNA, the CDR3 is TGTGCCAGCAGTGGGGGGGCAGGGTCTTTCTATGGCTACACCTTC. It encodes CASSGGAGSFYGYTF.

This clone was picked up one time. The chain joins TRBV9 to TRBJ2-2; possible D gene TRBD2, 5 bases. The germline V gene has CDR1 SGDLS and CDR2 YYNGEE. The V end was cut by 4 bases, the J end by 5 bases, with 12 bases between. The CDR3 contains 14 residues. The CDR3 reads CASSSPPGTGELFF. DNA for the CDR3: TGTGCCAGCAGCTCCCCACCGGGAACCGGGGAGCTGTTTTTT.

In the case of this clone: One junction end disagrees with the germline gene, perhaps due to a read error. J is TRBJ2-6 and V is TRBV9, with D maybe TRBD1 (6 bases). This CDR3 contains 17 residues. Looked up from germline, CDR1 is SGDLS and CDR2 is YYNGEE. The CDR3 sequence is CASGPHQGPSGASVLTF. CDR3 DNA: TGTGCCAGCGGGCCCCACCAGGGGCCGTCTGGGGCCAGCGTCCTGACTTTC.

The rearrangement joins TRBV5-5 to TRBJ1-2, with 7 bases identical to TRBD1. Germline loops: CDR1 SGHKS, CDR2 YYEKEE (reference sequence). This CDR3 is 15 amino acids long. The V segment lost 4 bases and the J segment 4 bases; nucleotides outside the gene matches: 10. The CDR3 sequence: CASSRYYRDSYGYTF. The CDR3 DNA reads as TGTGCCAGCAGCCGGTACTACCGGGACAGCTATGGCTACACCTTC.

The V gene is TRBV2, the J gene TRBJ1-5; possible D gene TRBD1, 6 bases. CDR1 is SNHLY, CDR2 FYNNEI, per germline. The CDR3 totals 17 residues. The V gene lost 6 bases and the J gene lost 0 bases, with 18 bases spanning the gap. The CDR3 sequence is CASRRDRQTNSNQPQHF. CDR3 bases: TGTGCCAGCAGAAGAGACAGGCAGACTAATAGCAATCAGCCCCAGCATTTT. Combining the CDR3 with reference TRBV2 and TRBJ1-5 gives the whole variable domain EPEVTQTPSHQVTQMGQEVILRCVPISNHLYFYWYRQILGQKVEFLVSFYNNEISEKSEIFDDQFSVERPDGSNFTLKIRSTKLEDSAMYFCASRRDRQTNSNQPQHFGDGTRLSIL.

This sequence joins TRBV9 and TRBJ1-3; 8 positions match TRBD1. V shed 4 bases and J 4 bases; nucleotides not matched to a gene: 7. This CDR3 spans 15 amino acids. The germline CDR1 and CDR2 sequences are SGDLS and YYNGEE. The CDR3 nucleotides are TGTGCCAGCAGCTCCCAGGGGGCATGGGGAAACACCATATATTTT. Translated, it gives CASSSQGAWGNTIYF.

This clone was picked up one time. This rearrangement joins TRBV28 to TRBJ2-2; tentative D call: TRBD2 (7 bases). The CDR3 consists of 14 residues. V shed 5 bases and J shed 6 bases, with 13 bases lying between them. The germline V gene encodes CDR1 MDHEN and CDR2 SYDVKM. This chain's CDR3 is CASSRGGASGELFF. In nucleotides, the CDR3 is TGTGCCAGCAGTCGTGGGGGGGCCTCCGGGGAGCTGTTTTTT.

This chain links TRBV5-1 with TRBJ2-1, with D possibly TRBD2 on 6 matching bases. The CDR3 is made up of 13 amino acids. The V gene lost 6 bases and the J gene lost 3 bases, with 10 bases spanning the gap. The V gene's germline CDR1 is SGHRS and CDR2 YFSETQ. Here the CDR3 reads CASTGVLYNEQFF. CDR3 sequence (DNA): TGCGCCAGCACGGGGGTGCTCTACAATGAGCAGTTCTTC.

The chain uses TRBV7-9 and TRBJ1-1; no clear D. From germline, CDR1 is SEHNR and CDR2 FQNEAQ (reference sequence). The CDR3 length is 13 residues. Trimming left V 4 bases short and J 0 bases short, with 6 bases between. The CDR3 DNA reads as TGTGCCAGCAGCTCGAGGGTGAACACTGAAGCTTTCTTT. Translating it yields CASSSRVNTEAFF.

In DNA, the CDR3 is TGTGCCAGCAGCGCTCGGGACAGGGAAACCGAGCAGTACTTC. This gives the protein CASSARDRETEQYF. This chain connects TRBV9 to TRBJ2-7, with 9 nucleotides matching TRBD1. After removal of 3 bases from V and 6 bases from J, the junction contained 7 bases not matched to a gene. The CDR3 sequence is 14 residues long. Looked up from germline, CDR1 is SGDLS and CDR2 is YYNGEE.

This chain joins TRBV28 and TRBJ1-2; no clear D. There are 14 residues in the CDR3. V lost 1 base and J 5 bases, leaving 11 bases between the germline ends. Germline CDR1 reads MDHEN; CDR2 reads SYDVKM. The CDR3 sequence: CASSLFNDIYGYTF. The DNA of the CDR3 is TGTGCCAGCAGTTTATTCAACGACATATATGGCTACACCTTC.

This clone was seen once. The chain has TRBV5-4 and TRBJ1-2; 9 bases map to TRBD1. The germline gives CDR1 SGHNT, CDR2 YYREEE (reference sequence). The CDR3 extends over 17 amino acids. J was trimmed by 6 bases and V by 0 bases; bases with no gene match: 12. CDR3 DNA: TGTGCCAGCAGCTTGGCCCCGGGACAGGGTCTTAGGAATGGCTACACCTTC. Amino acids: CASSLAPGQGLRNGYTF.

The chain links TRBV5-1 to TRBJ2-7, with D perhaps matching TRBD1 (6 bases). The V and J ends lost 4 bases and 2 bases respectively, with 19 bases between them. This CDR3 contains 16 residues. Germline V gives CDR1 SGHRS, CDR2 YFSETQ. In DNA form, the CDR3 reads TGCGCCAGCAGCCGGATAGAGACAGGATCGGCCTACGAGCAGTACTTC. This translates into CASSRIETGSAYEQYF.

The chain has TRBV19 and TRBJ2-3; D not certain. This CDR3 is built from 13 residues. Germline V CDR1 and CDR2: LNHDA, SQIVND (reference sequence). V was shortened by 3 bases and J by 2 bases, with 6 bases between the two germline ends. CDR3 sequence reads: CASSILDTDTQYF. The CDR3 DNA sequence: TGTGCCAGTAGTATCTTAGACACAGATACGCAGTATTTT.

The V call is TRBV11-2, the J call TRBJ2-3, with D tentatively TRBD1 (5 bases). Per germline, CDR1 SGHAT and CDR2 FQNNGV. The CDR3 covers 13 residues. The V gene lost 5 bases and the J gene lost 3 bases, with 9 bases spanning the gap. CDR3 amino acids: CASSPGMTDTQYF. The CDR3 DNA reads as TGTGCCAGCAGCCCAGGGATGACAGATACGCAGTATTTT.

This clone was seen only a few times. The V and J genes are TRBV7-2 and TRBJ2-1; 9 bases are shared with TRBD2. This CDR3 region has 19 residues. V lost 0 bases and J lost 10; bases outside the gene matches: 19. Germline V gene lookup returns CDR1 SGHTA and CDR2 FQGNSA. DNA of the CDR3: TGTGCCAGCAGCTTAGCGCCTAGTGCCGCGGGGGGGTGGGCGAGGGAGCAGTTCTTC. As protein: CASSLAPSAAGGWAREQFF. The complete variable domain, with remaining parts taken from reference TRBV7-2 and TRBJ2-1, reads GAGVSQSPSNKVTEKGKDVELRCDPISGHTALYWYRQSLGQGLEFLIYFQGNSAPDKSGLPSDRFSAERTGGSVSTLTIQRTQQEDSAVYLCASSLAPSAAGGWAREQFFGPGTRLTVL.

The CDR3 DNA reads TGTGCCAGCACCTACGGGGGGGACTATGGCTACACCTTC. Its translation is CASTYGGDYGYTF. The gene calls are TRBV11-2 and TRBJ1-2; D is perhaps TRBD1 (5 bases). This CDR3 contains 13 residues. Germline V gene lookup returns CDR1 SGHAT and CDR2 FQNNGV. Trimming took 7 bases from V and 3 from J, leaving 12 bases between them.

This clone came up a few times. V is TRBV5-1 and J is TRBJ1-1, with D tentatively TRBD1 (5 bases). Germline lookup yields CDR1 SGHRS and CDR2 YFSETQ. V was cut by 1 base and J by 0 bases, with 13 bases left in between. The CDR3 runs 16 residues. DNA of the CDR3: TGCGCCAGCAGCTTGAGGGTGACAGACTTGAACACTGAAGCTTTCTTT. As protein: CASSLRVTDLNTEAFF. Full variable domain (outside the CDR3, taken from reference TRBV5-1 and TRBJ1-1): KAGVTQTPRYLIKTRGQQVTLSCSPISGHRSVSWYQQTPGQGLQFLFEYFSETQRNKGNFPGRFSGRQFSNSRSEMNVSTLELGDSALYLCASSLRVTDLNTEAFFGQGTRLTVV.

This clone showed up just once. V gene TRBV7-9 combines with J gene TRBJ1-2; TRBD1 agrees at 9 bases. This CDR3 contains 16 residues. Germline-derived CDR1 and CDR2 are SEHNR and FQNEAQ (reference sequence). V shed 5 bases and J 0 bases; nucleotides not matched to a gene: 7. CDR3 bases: TGTGCCAGCAGCCGTTACCGGGACAGGGCTAACTATGGCTACACCTTC. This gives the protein CASSRYRDRANYGYTF.

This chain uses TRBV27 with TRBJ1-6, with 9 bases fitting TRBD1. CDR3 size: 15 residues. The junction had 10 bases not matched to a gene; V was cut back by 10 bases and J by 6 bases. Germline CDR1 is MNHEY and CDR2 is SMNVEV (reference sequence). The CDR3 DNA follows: TGTGCCACCAAAATGACGACAGGGGGTAATTCACCCCTCCACTTT. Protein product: CATKMTTGGNSPLHF.

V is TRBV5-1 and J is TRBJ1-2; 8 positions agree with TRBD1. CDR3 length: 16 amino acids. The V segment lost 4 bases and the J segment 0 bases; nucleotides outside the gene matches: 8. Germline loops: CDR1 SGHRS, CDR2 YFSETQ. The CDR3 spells CASSTGTGNTNYGYTF. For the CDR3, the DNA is TGCGCCAGCAGCACAGGGACAGGCAACACTAACTATGGCTACACCTTC.

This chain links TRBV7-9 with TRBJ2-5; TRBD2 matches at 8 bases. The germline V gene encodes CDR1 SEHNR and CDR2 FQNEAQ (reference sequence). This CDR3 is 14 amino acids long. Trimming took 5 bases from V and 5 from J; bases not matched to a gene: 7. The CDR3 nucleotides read TGTGCCAGCAGCGACGGGACTAGAAGGGAGACCCAGTACTTC. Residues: CASSDGTRRETQYF.